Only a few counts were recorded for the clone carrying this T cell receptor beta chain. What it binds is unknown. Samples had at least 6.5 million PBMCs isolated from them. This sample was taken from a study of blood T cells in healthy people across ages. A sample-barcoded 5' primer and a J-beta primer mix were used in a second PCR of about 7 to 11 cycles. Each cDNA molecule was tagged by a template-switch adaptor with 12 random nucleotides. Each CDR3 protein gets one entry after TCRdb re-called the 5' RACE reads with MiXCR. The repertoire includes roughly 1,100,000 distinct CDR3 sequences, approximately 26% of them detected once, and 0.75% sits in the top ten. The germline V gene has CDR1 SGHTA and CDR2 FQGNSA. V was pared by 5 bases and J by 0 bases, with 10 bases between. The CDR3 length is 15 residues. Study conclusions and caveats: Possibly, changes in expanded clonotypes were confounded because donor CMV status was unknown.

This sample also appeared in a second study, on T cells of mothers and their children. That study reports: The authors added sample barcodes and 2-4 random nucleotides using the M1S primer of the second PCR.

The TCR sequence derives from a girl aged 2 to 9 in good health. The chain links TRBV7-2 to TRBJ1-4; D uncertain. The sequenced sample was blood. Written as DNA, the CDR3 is TGTGCCAGCAGCCCGCATTCCGCAACTAATGAAAAACTGTTTTTT. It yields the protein CASSPHSATNEKLFF.